This record covers a single T cell receptor beta chain. What it binds is unknown. The sample belongs to a study of T cell responses to AZD1222 COVID-19 vaccine. Broader study findings: Of the AZD1222 recipients, only five to seven were seropositive at baseline. Reportedly, nearly half the spike-specific TCRs target unmutated variant regions. Most donors were white British and more were female, and clonal diversity was possibly underestimated.

It was second doses at about 4 or about 12 weeks that were pooled. With 4 bases removed from V and 5 bases from J, the gap between germline ends came to 10 bases. The CDR3 loop spans 13 amino acids. Germline V gives CDR1 SGHRS, CDR2 YFSETQ. The data were produced by immunoSEQ multiplex PCR, yet TCRdb's version contains in-frame clones alone and is incomplete. The table shows approximately 96,000 clones, with about 82% occurring only once. This rearrangement joins TRBV5-1 to TRBJ2-1; D not resolved. Sample: peripheral blood, taken 28 days after the second AZD1222 dose. The receptor was isolated from an adult who received the AZD1222 COVID-19 vaccine. CDR3 loop: CASSPAGHNEQFF. CDR3 nucleotide sequence: TGCGCCAGCAGCCCGGCCGGCCACAATGAGCAGTTCTTC.